This T cell receptor (beta chain) was captured by sequencing in a study of blood T cell repertoires in COVID-19. About the study: COVID-19 samples collected from the United States, Italy and Spain covered acute and convalescent phases. T cells, B-cell-depleted T cells, or PBMCs supplied cDNA or gDNA.

The CDR3 extends over 19 amino acids. Germline CDR1 reads LNHNV; CDR2 reads YYDKDF (reference sequence). The V and J ends lost 5 bases and 0 bases, in that order; junction bases with no gene match: 14. In the study's own analysis: Quantification of nucleated cells was approximated via reference gene primer amplification. The protocol was immunoSEQ multiplex PCR, while the TCRdb copy is restricted to in-frame clones and leaves out a portion. That table gives V, J and clone size, and the DNA gave D and trimming. Of about 260,000 clones listed, about 90% were seen once; the top ten hold 3% to 3.5%. Residents of 24 US areas, aged about 18 to 89 years, made up the participants.

The sequence was collected from a woman aged 40-49 years who had been exposed to COVID-19. The sample taken for sequencing was PBMCs or T cells enriched from blood (not recorded which). The genes are TRBV15 and TRBJ1-3, with TRBD1 matching 9 bases. DNA of the CDR3: TGTGCCACCAGCGGAGTGTCGGGACAGGGCCACCTCTCTGGAAACACCATATATTTT. It encodes CATSGVSGQGHLSGNTIYF.